This T cell receptor (beta chain) stems from a study of OX40 agonist ivuxolimab in advanced cancers. Here immunoSEQ multiplex PCR was the method, and the copy in TCRdb shows in-frame clones only, minus some. The table lists 50,000 to 70,000 clones, under 95% of them singletons. The CDR3 consists of 16 residues. CDR1 and CDR2 (germline): LNHDA, SQIVND (reference sequence). The V and J ends lost 0 bases and 0 bases respectively, with 12 bases between them. The TCR comes from an adult with an advanced solid tumor such as melanoma, head and neck, liver or kidney cancer. Specimen: CD4+ or CD8+ T cells sorted from blood, collected in a trial of the OX40 agonist ivuxolimab. The rearrangement links TRBV19 to TRBJ2-7; TRBD1 might be the D (6 bases). The CDR3 sequence: CASSIDRGGISYEQYF. For the CDR3, the DNA is TGTGCCAGTAGTATAGATCGTGGGGGCATCTCCTACGAGCAGTACTTC.